This is a list of T cell receptor beta chains from one sample in a study of blood T cell repertoires in COVID-19. Sequenced by immunoSEQ multiplex PCR; TCRdb stores in-frame clones only, minus some. The repertoire holds roughly 240,000 clones, about 87% seen once, with 0.87% in the top ten. The sample comprised PBMCs or T cells enriched from blood (not recorded which). Receptor source: a man between 45 and 60 years old who had been exposed to COVID-19. CDR3s include the opening cysteine and the closing phenylalanine or tryptophan. A D gene is named only where the DNA matches it firmly. A row's size may be missing; if present it is once, few, many or a size class.

V,J,size,D,DNA,CDR3
TRBV9,TRBJ2-6,once,NA,TGTGCCAGCAGCGTAGAGATGGGGGCACTGACCGGGGCCAACGTCCTGACTTTC,CASSVEMGALTGANVLTF
TRBV9,TRBJ2-1,NA,TRBD1,TGTGCCAGCAGCGTAGGAGTGGGACAGGGGGATCGGTTCCGTTACAATGAGCAGTTCTTC,CASSVGVGQGDRFRYNEQFF
TRBV4-1,TRBJ1-5,NA,TRBD1,TGCGCCAGCAGCCATAGAACAGGGGCCAACAATCAGCCCCAGCATTTT,CASSHRTGANNQPQHF
TRBV13,TRBJ2-7,NA,TRBD2,TGTGCCAGCAGCTTAGGCCTCGGGGGGGCGGAACGCGAGCAGTACTTC,CASSLGLGGAEREQYF
TRBV5-1,TRBJ2-2,once,TRBD2,TGCGCCAGCAGCTTGACTAGCGGCGGGGAGCTGTTTTTT,CASSLTSGGELFF
TRBV6-6,TRBJ1-2,NA,NA,TGTGCCAGCAGTAGGGACACCCTAACGGGGGGCTACACCTTC,CASSRDTLTGGYTF
TRBV28,TRBJ2-5,NA,NA,TGTGCCAGCAGTTTTGTGTCAGGGCGGGAGACCCAGTACTTC,CASSFVSGRETQYF
TRBV5-1,TRBJ2-1,once,TRBD2,TGCGCCAGCAGCTTCAAGATAGCGGGAAACAATGAGCAGTTCTTC,CASSFKIAGNNEQFF
TRBV5-1,TRBJ2-7,NA,NA,TGCGCCAGCAGCTTCGGGTTCCGGCCCTACGAGCAGTACTTC,CASSFGFRPYEQYF
TRBV19,TRBJ1-4,few,TRBD1,TGTGCCACGACGGACAGGGGGGTTGAAAAACTGTTTTTT,CATTDRGVEKLFF
TRBV5-4,TRBJ2-3,NA,TRBD2,TGTGCCAGCAGCCGGACTAGTTCATCCACAGATACGCAGTATTTT,CASSRTSSSTDTQYF
TRBV5-1,TRBJ1-4,NA,NA,TGCGCCAGCAGCTTGTTAGCCCTCGATGAAAAACTGTTTTTT,CASSLLALDEKLFF
TRBV7-9,TRBJ1-2,NA,TRBD1,TGTGCCAGCAGCTTCCCCGGACAGGAAGGCTTCGGCTACACCTTC,CASSFPGQEGFGYTF
TRBV7-9,TRBJ1-1,NA,TRBD1,TGTGCCAGCAGCTGGGGACAGCTCGGGGGTTCTTCTGAAGCTTTCTTT,CASSWGQLGGSSEAFF
TRBV11-2,TRBJ1-1,NA,NA,TGTGCCAGCAGTCTAGCGGTTGGGGGCAACACTGAAGCTTTCTTT,CASSLAVGGNTEAFF
TRBV9,TRBJ2-3,NA,NA,TGTGCCAGCAGCTTTACGGGAGTGGATACGCAGTATTTT,CASSFTGVDTQYF
TRBV15,TRBJ1-3,NA,NA,TGTGCCACCAGCAGAGACAGACGTGGATCCGGAGGCACCATATATTTT,CATSRDRRGSGGTIYF
TRBV19,TRBJ1-5,NA,TRBD1,TGTGCCAGTAGTATAGATGGAGTGACAGGGACGTGGCCCCAGCATTTT,CASSIDGVTGTWPQHF
TRBV9,TRBJ1-2,NA,NA,TGTGCCAGCAGCGTAGAAACAGTTAACTATGGCTACACCTTC,CASSVETVNYGYTF
TRBV30,TRBJ1-2,NA,NA,TGTGCCTGGAGTGTATCTCGAGGCTATGGCTACACCTTC,CAWSVSRGYGYTF
TRBV18,TRBJ1-6,NA,NA,TGTGCCAGCTCACCAGTAGATAATTCACCCCTCCACTTT,CASSPVDNSPLHF
TRBV7-9,TRBJ2-3,NA,TRBD2,TGTGCCAGCAGCCAAGTGGGGGGACTAGCGGGGTTTACAGATACGCAGTATTTT,CASSQVGGLAGFTDTQYF
TRBV18,TRBJ2-1,NA,NA,TGTGCCAGCTCACCATGGACCAGGGGCGATGAGCAGTTCTTC,CASSPWTRGDEQFF
TRBV19,TRBJ2-5,NA,NA,TGTGCCAGTAGTATAGCGGAGACCCAGTACTTC,CASSIAETQYF
TRBV15,TRBJ2-5,NA,TRBD1,TGTGCCACCAGCAGAGATTCGACAGGGTTGGGAGAGACCCAGTACTTC,CATSRDSTGLGETQYF
TRBV28,TRBJ1-3,NA,NA,TGTGCCAGCAGTTTACTAGGGGCGGGAGGAAACACCATATATTTT,CASSLLGAGGNTIYF
TRBV19,TRBJ1-4,NA,NA,TGTGCCACGAGCAGTGGGAGGCTTCTTAATGAAAAACTGTTTTTT,CATSSGRLLNEKLFF
TRBV28,TRBJ2-2,NA,TRBD2,TGTGCCAGCAGTTTGGTTCGGGACAGCGGGGGGGCGACCGGGGAGCTGTTTTTT,CASSLVRDSGGATGELFF
TRBV13,TRBJ1-3,NA,NA,TGTGCCAGCAGCTTAGGCCTTACGACAGTCTCTGGAAACACCATATATTTT,CASSLGLTTVSGNTIYF
TRBV4-2,TRBJ1-2,once,TRBD1,TGTGCCAGCAGCCAAGTGATGGGACAGAATGGCTACACCTTC,CASSQVMGQNGYTF
TRBV27,TRBJ1-1,NA,TRBD1,TGTGCCAGCAGTTTATTAACAGGGGGCTTCAGTAGTACTGAAGCTTTCTTT,CASSLLTGGFSSTEAFF
TRBV13,TRBJ2-1,NA,NA,TGTGCCAGCAGACCGTACCTTGCGTATGAGCAGTTCTTC,CASRPYLAYEQFF
TRBV29-1,TRBJ1-3,NA,NA,TGCAGCGTTGAAGCGAAGGGGTCTGGAAACACCATATATTTT,CSVEAKGSGNTIYF
TRBV20-1,TRBJ1-6,once,NA,TGCAGTGCTAGTATGGGGCTTTATAATTCACCCCTCCACTTT,CSASMGLYNSPLHF
TRBV6-5,TRBJ2-5,NA,NA,TGTGCCACCAGACAGTACCAAGAGACCCAGTACTTC,CATRQYQETQYF
TRBV28,TRBJ2-1,once,TRBD2,TGTGCCAGCAGTTTACTAGCGGGAAGGGGATACAATGAGCAGTTCTTC,CASSLLAGRGYNEQFF
TRBV12-5,TRBJ2-2,NA,TRBD1,TGTGCTAGTGGTTTGACAGGGGGCTGGGTGACCGGGGAGCTGTTTTTT,CASGLTGGWVTGELFF
TRBV24-1,TRBJ1-2,NA,NA,TGTGCCACCAGCGGACCCGGACAGCCTAACTATGGCTACACCTTC,CATSGPGQPNYGYTF
TRBV18,TRBJ1-4,NA,NA,TGTGCCAGCTCACCTGAACAGGGTAATGAAAAACTGTTTTTT,CASSPEQGNEKLFF
TRBV27,TRBJ1-6,NA,NA,TGTGCCAGCAGTTTCACCCCTTATCAGGTTTTTGGATCACCCCTCCACTTT,CASSFTPYQVFGSPLHF
TRBV19,TRBJ1-1,NA,NA,TGTGCCAGTAGCGTGGGTAAAGGGTATAGCGGGAACACTGAAGCTTTCTTT,CASSVGKGYSGNTEAFF
TRBV7-9,TRBJ1-1,NA,NA,TGTGCCAGCAGCCCCGCCGGGGGGGGGCACACTGAAGCTTTCTTT,CASSPAGGGHTEAFF
TRBV11-2,TRBJ2-1,once,NA,TGTGCCAGCAGCTTAGACAGGGTCTACAATGAGCAGTTCTTC,CASSLDRVYNEQFF
TRBV7-3,TRBJ2-1,NA,NA,TGTGCCAGCTCCTCATCGGGATTGCAGTTCTTC,CASSSSGLQFF
TRBV5-1,TRBJ2-3,NA,TRBD2,TGCGCCAGCTGCACCGGGACTAGCGGGAACACAGATACGCAGTATTTT,CASCTGTSGNTDTQYF
TRBV6-5,TRBJ1-4,NA,NA,TGTGCCAGCAGTTACTCTTTCCGGCAGGGAAGTGAAAAACTGTTTTTT,CASSYSFRQGSEKLFF
TRBV25-1,TRBJ2-4,NA,TRBD2,TGTGCCAGCAGTGAATCGGGGAGGGAGGAGGGCATTCAGTACTTC,CASSESGREEGIQYF